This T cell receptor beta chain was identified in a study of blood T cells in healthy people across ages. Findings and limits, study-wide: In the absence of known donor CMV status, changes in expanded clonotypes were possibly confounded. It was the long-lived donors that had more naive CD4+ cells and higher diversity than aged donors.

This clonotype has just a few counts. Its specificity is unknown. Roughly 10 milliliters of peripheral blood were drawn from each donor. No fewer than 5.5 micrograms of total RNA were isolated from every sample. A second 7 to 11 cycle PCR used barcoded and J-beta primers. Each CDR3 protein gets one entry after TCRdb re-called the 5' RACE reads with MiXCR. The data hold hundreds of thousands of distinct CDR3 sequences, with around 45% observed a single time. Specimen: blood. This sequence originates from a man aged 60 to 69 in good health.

The CDR3 nucleotides read TGTGCCAGCAGCTTAGTCAGGCGGTCTAATGAAAAACTGTTTTTT. This codes for CASSLVRRSNEKLFF. The chain recombines TRBV7-8 with TRBJ1-4; D not certain. Looked up from germline, CDR1 is SGHVS and CDR2 is FQNEAQ. This CDR3 has 15 amino acids. V gave up 1 base and J gave up 3 bases, with 9 bases separating them.